This T cell receptor beta chain was documented in a study of spatial heterogeneity in lung cancer. In the study overall: Sequences of the beta chain were consistently detected in greater numbers than alpha-chain sequences.

Time point of the sample: sample taken at primary tumor resection. Material for sequencing was whole RNA from tumor, nontumor lung or frozen PBMC, left unsorted. Each CDR3 protein gets one entry after TCRdb re-called the 5' RACE reads with MiXCR. This table holds more than 35,000 distinct CDR3 sequences, less than 5.5% found once. The receptor comes from a female donor with early-stage non-small cell lung cancer. The source material was PBMCs, sampled at surgery.

The CDR3 protein is CASSPGGRGGDTQYF. The CDR3 coding sequence is TGTGCCAGCAGCCCGGGGGGCAGGGGCGGGGATACGCAGTATTTT. The chain joins TRBV5-4 to TRBJ2-3; a weak D match, TRBD2 (7 bases). The germline V gene has CDR1 SGHNT and CDR2 YYREEE (reference sequence). The germline V and J ends were trimmed by 4 bases and 6 bases, with 18 bases remaining between them. The CDR3 spans 15 residues.